The 30 T cell receptor beta chains listed next were all sequenced from one sample in a study of CD8 T cells in Susac syndrome (dated by TCRdb to between 2017 and 2020). Libraries were built with the immunoSEQ multiplex PCR assay. RNA was extracted with the RNeasy kit and roughly 0.5 to 1 ug was reverse transcribed using random hexamers. TCRdb redid the processing of the public reads, applying fastp at Q25 and MiXCR, and retained in-frame beta chains. Rows merge per CDR3 protein into single entries with the most common DNA and genes. Across this sample there are 55,000 to 80,000 distinct CDR3 sequences, with roughly 93% seen only once. The ten largest clones take up less than 0.19% of the sample. The source material was CD4+ T cells from PBMCs. All receptors come from a human donor with Susac syndrome.

The V and J genes are TRBV7-3 and TRBJ2-2, with 12 bases lining up with TRBD2. This CDR3 spans 16 amino acids. Trimming took 5 bases from V and 7 from J; bases not matched to a gene: 8. The V gene's germline CDR1 is SGHTA and CDR2 FQGTGA. The CDR3 DNA reads TGTGCCAGCAGCCCAGGACTAGCGGGGACAAGCGGGGAGCTGTTTTTT. Protein sequence: CASSPGLAGTSGELFF. Filled out from reference TRBV7-3 and TRBJ2-2, the complete variable domain reads GAGVSQTPSNKVTEKGKYVELRCDPISGHTALYWYRQSLGQGPEFLIYFQGTGAADDSGLPNDRFFAVRPEGSVSTLKIQRTERGDSAVYLCASSPGLAGTSGELFFGEGSRLTVL.

Here the CDR3 reads CASSLDRADQPQHF. As DNA, the CDR3 is TGTGCCAGCAGTTTGGATAGGGCGGATCAGCCCCAGCATTTT. This chain connects TRBV12-3 or TRBV12-4 to TRBJ1-5; D is unresolved. CDR3 size: 14 residues. Trimming left V 3 bases short and J 5 bases short, with 11 bases between.

The chain employs TRBV28 and TRBJ1-2; 7 positions agree with TRBD1. Germline V CDR1 and CDR2: MDHEN, SYDVKM. Trimming took 4 bases from V and 5 from J; bases not matched to a gene: 13. This CDR3 has 16 amino acids. As DNA, the CDR3 is TGTGCCAGCAGTTCGTCGGGACAGCCCTTACCGTATGGCTACACCTTC. As protein: CASSSSGQPLPYGYTF.

This clonotype was observed once. CDR3 coding DNA: TGCAGTGCCAAGAACTGGGTGACCACTGAAGCTTTCTTT. Its protein product is CSAKNWVTTEAFF. The J gene is TRBJ1-1, the V gene TRBV20-1; no definite D call. CDR3 size: 13 residues. The germline V gene has CDR1 DFQATT and CDR2 SNEGSKA (reference sequence). Trimming stripped 6 bases from V and 4 bases from J, with 15 bases between.

The chain recombines TRBV29-1 with TRBJ1-2, with a weak D call TRBD1 (6 bases). CDR1 is SQVTM and CDR2 is ANQGSEA in the germline V gene. This CDR3 is built from 11 residues. The V gene lost 7 bases and the J gene lost 6 bases, with 12 bases spanning the gap. This chain's CDR3 is CSAEGGDGYTF. The CDR3 DNA sequence: TGCAGCGCCGAGGGGGGGGATGGCTACACCTTC.

DNA for the CDR3: TGCGCCAGCAGCCAAGAGCCGGGACTAGCGGGGGGCCGGAACACCGGGGAGCTGTTTTTT. Amino acids: CASSQEPGLAGGRNTGELFF. The rearrangement links TRBV4-1 to TRBJ2-2, with 15 bases lining up with TRBD2. Germline CDR1 MGHRA, CDR2 YSYEKL. Trimming cost V 0 bases and J 1 base; bases outside gene matches: 6. The CDR3 length is 20 residues.

V gene TRBV5-1 combines with J gene TRBJ2-1, with D possibly being TRBD1 (6 bases). Germline CDR1 is SGHRS and CDR2 is YFSETQ. CDR3 length equals 16 residues. V was cut by 4 bases and J by 4 bases, with 18 bases left in between. CDR3 sequence (DNA): TGCGCCAGCAGCACGGGATGGGACAATGTTTACAATGAGCAGTTCTTC. The encoded protein is CASSTGWDNVYNEQFF. Supplemented by reference TRBV5-1 and TRBJ2-1, the full variable domain reads KAGVTQTPRYLIKTRGQQVTLSCSPISGHRSVSWYQQTPGQGLQFLFEYFSETQRNKGNFPGRFSGRQFSNSRSEMNVSTLELGDSALYLCASSTGWDNVYNEQFFGPGTRLTVL.

The chain carries TRBV4-3 and TRBJ2-3; the D is unclear. The germline V gene encodes CDR1 LGHNA and CDR2 YSLEER. Trimming cost V 1 base and J 6 bases, with 5 bases left between them. CDR3 size: 12 residues. CDR3 residues: CASSQGWDTQYF. DNA for the CDR3: TGCGCCAGCAGCCAAGGGTGGGATACGCAGTATTTT.

This chain uses TRBV6-1 with TRBJ2-5; a possible D gene is TRBD1 (6 bases). CDR3 length: 15 residues. Trimming removed 7 bases at V and 3 bases at J, with 18 bases between. Germline loops: CDR1 MNHNS, CDR2 SASEGT. CDR3 loop: CASTELLGAKETQYF. CDR3 nucleotide sequence: TGTGCCAGCACGGAGCTCCTGGGGGCGAAAGAGACCCAGTACTTC.

This chain links TRBV20-1 with TRBJ2-7; 9 bases are shared with TRBD1. The ends lost 7 bases at V and 0 bases at J; junction bases unmatched: 7. Germline V CDR1 and CDR2: DFQATT, SNEGSKA (reference sequence). This CDR3 has 14 residues. CDR3 sequence (DNA): TGCAGTGGCATCGACAGGGGGAACTCCTACGAGCAGTACTTC. Its protein product is CSGIDRGNSYEQYF.

The rearrangement uses TRBV9 and TRBJ2-1, with TRBD2 matching over 10 bases. Germline V gene data show CDR1 as SGDLS and CDR2 as YYNGEE. The ends lost 3 bases at V and 10 bases at J; junction bases unmatched: 4. The length of the CDR3 is 13 residues. Here the CDR3 DNA reads TGTGCCAGCAGCGAGCGGGGGGGCCGGGAGCAGTTCTTC. It yields the protein CASSERGGREQFF.

The chain recombines TRBV5-4 with TRBJ2-7; D is uncertain. Germline V gene sequence: CDR1 SGHNT, CDR2 YYREEE (reference sequence). V was cut by 0 bases and J by 2 bases, with 9 bases left in between. The CDR3 length is 14 residues. CDR3 DNA sequence: TGTGCCAGCAGCTTGGCTGGGCTCGCCTACGAGCAGTACTTC. Encoded protein: CASSLAGLAYEQYF.

The chain combines TRBV5-5 with TRBJ2-7; tentatively, D is TRBD1 or TRBD2 (6 bases each). The CDR3 length is 13 residues. V lost 6 bases, J lost 3 bases, and 13 bases lay in between. Germline CDR1 reads SGHKS; CDR2 reads YYEKEE (reference sequence). The chain's CDR3 is CASKRGVSYEQYF. The CDR3 DNA reads TGTGCCAGCAAGAGGGGGGTAAGCTACGAGCAGTACTTC.

The chain joins TRBV10-3 to TRBJ2-7; D remains unclear. Trimming removed 0 bases from V and 3 bases from J, with 9 bases in between. CDR1 is ENHRY and CDR2 is SYGVKD in the germline V gene. The CDR3 consists of 14 residues. The CDR3 DNA is TGTGCCATCAGTGAGTCAGGGTCTAGCTACGAGCAGTACTTC. Its translation: CAISESGSSYEQYF.

The chain uses TRBV2 and TRBJ2-3, with 9 bases fitting TRBD1. The trim removed 9 bases at V and 0 bases at J, leaving 4 bases unmatched. The germline CDR1 and CDR2 sequences are SNHLY and FYNNEI. The CDR3 totals 14 residues. CDR3 DNA: TGTGCCAGGGGGGGGACAGGGAGCACAGATACGCAGTATTTT. Residues: CARGGTGSTDTQYF.

The rearrangement links TRBV7-2 to TRBJ2-7; D unresolved. The germline V and J ends were trimmed by 5 bases and 5 bases, with 19 bases remaining between them. This CDR3 has 15 residues. Germline V gene lookup returns CDR1 SGHTA and CDR2 FQGNSA. The CDR3 DNA follows: TGTGCCAGCAGCACCGGGCTTCCGAACGTACACGAGCAGTACTTC. Its protein is CASSTGLPNVHEQYF.

The V gene is TRBV6-1, the J gene TRBJ1-1; 8 nucleotides align to TRBD1. The germline V gene has CDR1 MNHNS and CDR2 SASEGT. V trimming: 4 bases; J trimming: 0 bases; junction bases outside the gene matches: 7. This CDR3 contains 16 residues. The CDR3 reads CASSAGTGHMNTEAFF. DNA of the CDR3: TGTGCCAGCAGTGCCGGGACAGGACACATGAACACTGAAGCTTTCTTT.

V is TRBV9 and J is TRBJ2-5; 11 nucleotides align to TRBD2. J was trimmed by 5 bases and V by 0 bases; bases with no gene match: 12. Germline V gene lookup returns CDR1 SGDLS and CDR2 YYNGEE. This CDR3 is built from 18 residues. The DNA of the CDR3 is TGTGCCAGCAGCGTAGGGGCCGTTAGCGGGGGGGCCCTGGAGACCCAGTACTTC. Its translation is CASSVGAVSGGALETQYF. The full variable domain, rest sourced from reference TRBV9 and TRBJ2-5, is DSGVTQTPKHLITATGQRVTLRCSPRSGDLSVYWYQQSLDQGLQFLIQYYNGEERAKGNILERFSAQQFPDLHSELNLSSLELGDSALYFCASSVGAVSGGALETQYFGPGTRLLVL.

This chain joins TRBV7-8 and TRBJ2-1; perhaps TRBD2 as D (6 bases). The CDR3 is made up of 14 amino acids. Trimming removed 2 bases from V and 14 bases from J, with 19 bases in between. Germline V gives CDR1 SGHVS, CDR2 FQNEAQ. In DNA, the CDR3 is TGTGCCAGCAGCTTAACCCATCAAAGCGGGTGGGAGTTCTTC. Translating it yields CASSLTHQSGWEFF.

The chain is built from TRBV4-3 and TRBJ2-2, with 11 bases lining up with TRBD2. CDR1 and CDR2 (germline): LGHNA, YSLEER. The length of the CDR3 is 18 residues. V was pared by 0 bases and J by 6 bases, with 9 bases of the junction left unmatched. Here the CDR3 reads CASSQDLSGGARAGELFF. Here the CDR3 DNA reads TGCGCCAGCAGCCAAGACCTTAGCGGGGGGGCCCGGGCCGGGGAGCTGTTTTTT.

The chain joins TRBV20-1 to TRBJ2-1; D not certain. V was trimmed by 2 bases and J by 6 bases, leaving 8 bases between them. The germline V gene encodes CDR1 DFQATT and CDR2 SNEGSKA (reference sequence). The CDR3 spans 12 residues. CDR3 nucleotide sequence: TGCAGTGCTAGACTCCCTGTCAATGAGCAGTTCTTC. Amino acid sequence: CSARLPVNEQFF.

The chain couples TRBV20-1 to TRBJ1-5; TRBD1 agrees at 7 bases. With 4 bases clipped from V and 3 bases from J, the junction kept 9 bases outside the gene matches. Germline V gives CDR1 DFQATT, CDR2 SNEGSKA (reference sequence). The CDR3 totals 15 residues. CDR3 in DNA: TGCAGTGCTAATAGTCAGGGGGGCCCCAATCAGCCCCAGCATTTT. This translates into CSANSQGGPNQPQHF.

The chain links TRBV2 to TRBJ2-5; D unclear. Trimming left V 5 bases short and J 2 bases short, with 12 bases between. The germline gives CDR1 SNHLY, CDR2 FYNNEI. The CDR3 extends over 14 amino acids. The CDR3 loop reads CASSSPPDQETQYF. The CDR3 nucleotides are TGTGCCAGCAGTTCTCCGCCGGATCAAGAGACCCAGTACTTC.

V gene TRBV4-1 combines with J gene TRBJ2-3; 7 bases are shared with TRBD1. The germline V gene has CDR1 MGHRA and CDR2 YSYEKL. The V gene end was trimmed by 2 bases and the J gene end by 4 bases; junction bases not matched to a gene: 3. The CDR3 is 14 residues long. CDR3 DNA sequence: TGCGCCAGCAGCCAACCCGACAGGGCAGATACGCAGTATTTT. It translates to CASSQPDRADTQYF.

The chain employs TRBV7-8 and TRBJ2-7, with TRBD2 matching 11 bases. J lost 0 bases, V lost 0 bases, and 7 bases had no gene match. The CDR3 extends over 18 amino acids. Germline CDR1 SGHVS, CDR2 FQNEAQ. The CDR3 DNA sequence: TGTGCCAGCAGCTTAGCTGGACTAGCGGGCCGCCTCTCCTACGAGCAGTACTTC. Its translation: CASSLAGLAGRLSYEQYF.

This clonotype was recorded once. The V call is TRBV5-8, the J call TRBJ1-4, with TRBD1 as a possible D gene (5 bases). There are 15 residues in the CDR3. Germline values: CDR1 SGHTS, CDR2 YDEGEE. Between the trimmed V and J ends, which lost 4 bases and 7 bases, there was a span of 17 bases. The CDR3 is CASSLRQFEGEKLFF. The CDR3 bases are TGTGCCAGCAGCCTTCGACAGTTTGAGGGTGAAAAACTGTTTTTT. Variable domain in full (rest from reference TRBV5-8 and TRBJ1-4): EAGVTQSPTHLIKTRGQQATLRCSPISGHTSVYWYQQALGLGLQFLLWYDEGEERNRGNFPPRFSGRQFPNYSSELNVNALELEDSALYLCASSLRQFEGEKLFFGSGTQLSVL.

This chain connects TRBV2 to TRBJ2-7; D is possibly TRBD1 (5 bases). The V end lost 1 base, the J end lost 3 bases, and 13 bases lay between the germline ends. The CDR3 sequence is 15 residues long. The germline V gene has CDR1 SNHLY and CDR2 FYNNEI. CDR3: CASSEGTPQYYEQYF. CDR3 DNA sequence: TGTGCCAGCAGTGAAGGGACACCGCAATACTACGAGCAGTACTTC.

This chain joins TRBV24-1 and TRBJ2-1; D remains ambiguous. Trimming took off 7 bases at V and 4 bases at J, with 7 bases between the two ends. Germline CDR1 and CDR2: KGHDR and SFDVKD. This CDR3 region has 12 residues. The CDR3 is CATRDGYNEQFF. In DNA, the CDR3 is TGTGCCACCAGGGACGGATACAATGAGCAGTTCTTC.

V usage is TRBV19 and J usage is TRBJ2-4; no clear D. V lost 5 bases and J 0 bases, leaving 11 bases between the germline ends. The CDR3 consists of 15 residues. The germline V gene encodes CDR1 LNHDA and CDR2 SQIVND (reference sequence). CDR3 sequence (DNA): TGTGCCAGTAGTGAAACATACCTAGCCAAAAACATTCAGTACTTC. This translates into CASSETYLAKNIQYF.

In regard to this clonotype: One end of the junction is discordant with germline, which a read error may explain. The chain joins TRBV6-2 or TRBV6-3 to TRBJ1-5; TRBD1 aligns across 7 bases. The germline gives CDR1 MNHEY, CDR2 SVGEGT. The CDR3 has 16 amino acids. DNA of the CDR3: TGTGCCAGCAGAACTAACAGGGGAGTAGGCAATCAGCCCCAGGATTTT. Amino acid sequence: CASRTNRGVGNQPQDF.